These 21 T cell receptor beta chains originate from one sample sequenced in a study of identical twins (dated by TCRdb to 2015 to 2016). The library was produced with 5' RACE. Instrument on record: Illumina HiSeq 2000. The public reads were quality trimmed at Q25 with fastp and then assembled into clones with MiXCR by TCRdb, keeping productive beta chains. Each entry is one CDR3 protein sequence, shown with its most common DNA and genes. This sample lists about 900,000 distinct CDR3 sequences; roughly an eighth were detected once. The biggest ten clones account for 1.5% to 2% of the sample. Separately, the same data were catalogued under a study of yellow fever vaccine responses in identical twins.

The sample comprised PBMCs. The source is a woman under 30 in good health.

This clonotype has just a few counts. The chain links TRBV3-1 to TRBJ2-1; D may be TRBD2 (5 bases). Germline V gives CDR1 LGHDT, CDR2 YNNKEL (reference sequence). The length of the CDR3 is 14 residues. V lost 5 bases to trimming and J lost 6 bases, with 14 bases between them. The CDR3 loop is CASSTPRGLNEQFF. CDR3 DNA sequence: TGTGCCAGCAGCACACCAAGAGGGCTCAATGAGCAGTTCTTC.

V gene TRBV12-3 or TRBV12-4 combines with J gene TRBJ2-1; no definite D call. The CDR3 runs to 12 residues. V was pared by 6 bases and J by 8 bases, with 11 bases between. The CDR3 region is CASSPPVDEQFF. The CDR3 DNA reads TGTGCCAGCAGCCCCCCAGTGGATGAGCAGTTCTTC.

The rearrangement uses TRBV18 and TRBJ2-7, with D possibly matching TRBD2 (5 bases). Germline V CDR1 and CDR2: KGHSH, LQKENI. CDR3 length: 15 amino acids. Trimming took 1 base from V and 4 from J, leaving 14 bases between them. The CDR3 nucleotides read TGTGCCAGCTCACCACAGGACGGGATGATGTACGAGCAGTACTTC. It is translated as CASSPQDGMMYEQYF.

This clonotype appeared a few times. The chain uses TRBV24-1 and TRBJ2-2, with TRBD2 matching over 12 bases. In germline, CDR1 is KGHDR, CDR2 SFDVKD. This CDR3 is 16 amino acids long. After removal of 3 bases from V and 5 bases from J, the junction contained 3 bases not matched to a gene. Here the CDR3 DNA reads TGTGCCACCAGTGATCCTACTAGCGGGGGGACCGGGGAGCTGTTTTTT. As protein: CATSDPTSGGTGELFF.

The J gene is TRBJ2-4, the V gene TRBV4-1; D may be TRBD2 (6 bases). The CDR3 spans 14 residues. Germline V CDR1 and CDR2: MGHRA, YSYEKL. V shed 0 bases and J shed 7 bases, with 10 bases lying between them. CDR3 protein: CASSQDSGLNIQYF. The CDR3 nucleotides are TGCGCCAGCAGCCAAGATTCGGGACTGAACATTCAGTACTTC.

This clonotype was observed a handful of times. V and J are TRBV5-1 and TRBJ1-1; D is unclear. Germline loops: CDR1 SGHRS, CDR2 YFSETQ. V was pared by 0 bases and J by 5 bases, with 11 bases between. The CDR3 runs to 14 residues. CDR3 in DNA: TGCGCCAGCAGCTTGGCCCTGGGGTCAACTGAAGCTTTCTTT. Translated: CASSLALGSTEAFF.

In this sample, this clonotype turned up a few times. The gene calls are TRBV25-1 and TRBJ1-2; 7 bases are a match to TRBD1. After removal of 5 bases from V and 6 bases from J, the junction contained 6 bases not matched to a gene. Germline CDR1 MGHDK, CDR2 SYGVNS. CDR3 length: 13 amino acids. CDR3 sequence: CASSTQGWNGYTF. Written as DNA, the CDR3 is TGTGCCAGCAGTACACAGGGGTGGAATGGCTACACCTTC.

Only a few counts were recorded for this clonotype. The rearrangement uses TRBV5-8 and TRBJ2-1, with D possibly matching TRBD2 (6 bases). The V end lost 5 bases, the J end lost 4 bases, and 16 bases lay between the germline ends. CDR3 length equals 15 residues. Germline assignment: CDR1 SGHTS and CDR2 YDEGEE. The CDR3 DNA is TGTGCCAGCAGGACCCTTAGCGGATATTACAATGAGCAGTTCTTC. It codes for CASRTLSGYYNEQFF.

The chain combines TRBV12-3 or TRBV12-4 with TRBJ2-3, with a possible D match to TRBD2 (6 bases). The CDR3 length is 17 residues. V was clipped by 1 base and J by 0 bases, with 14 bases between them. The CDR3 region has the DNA TGTGCCAGCAGTTTAGGGGTGGCTAGCGCTAGCACAGATACGCAGTATTTT. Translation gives CASSLGVASASTDTQYF.

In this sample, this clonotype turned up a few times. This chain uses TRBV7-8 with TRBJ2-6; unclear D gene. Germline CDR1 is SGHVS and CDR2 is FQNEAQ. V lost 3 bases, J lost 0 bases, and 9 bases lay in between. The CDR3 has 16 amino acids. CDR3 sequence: CASSFVSDSGANVLTF. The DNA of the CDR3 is TGTGCCAGCAGCTTTGTCTCAGACTCTGGGGCCAACGTCCTGACTTTC. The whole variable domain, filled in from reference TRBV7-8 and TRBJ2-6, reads GAGVSQSPRYKVAKRGQDVALRCDPISGHVSLFWYQQALGQGPEFLTYFQNEAQLDKSGLPSDRFFAERPEGSVSTLKIQRTQQEDSAVYLCASSFVSDSGANVLTFGAGSRLTVL.

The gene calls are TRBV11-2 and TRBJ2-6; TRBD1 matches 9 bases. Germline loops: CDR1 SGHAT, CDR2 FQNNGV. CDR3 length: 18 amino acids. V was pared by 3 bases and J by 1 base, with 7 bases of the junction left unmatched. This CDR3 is CASSFPGQGVSGANVLTF. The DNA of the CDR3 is TGTGCCAGCAGCTTTCCGGGACAGGGCGTATCTGGGGCCAACGTCCTGACTTTC.

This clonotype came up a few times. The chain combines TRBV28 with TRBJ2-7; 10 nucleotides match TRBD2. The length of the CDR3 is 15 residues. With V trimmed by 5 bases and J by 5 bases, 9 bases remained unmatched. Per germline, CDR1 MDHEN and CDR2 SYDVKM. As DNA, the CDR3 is TGTGCCAGCAGTCCTGGTAGGCTAGCGGGAGACGAGCAGTACTTC. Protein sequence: CASSPGRLAGDEQYF. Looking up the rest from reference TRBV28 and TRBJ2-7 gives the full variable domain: DVKVTQSSRYLVKRTGEKVFLECVQDMDHENMFWYRQDPGLGLRLIYFSYDVKMKEKGDIPEGYSVSREKKERFSLILESASTNQTSMYLCASSPGRLAGDEQYFGPGTRLTVT.

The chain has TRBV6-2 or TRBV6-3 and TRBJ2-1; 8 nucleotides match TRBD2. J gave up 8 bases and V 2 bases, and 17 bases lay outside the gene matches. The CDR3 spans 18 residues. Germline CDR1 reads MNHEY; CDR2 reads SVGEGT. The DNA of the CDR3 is TGTGCCAGCAGTTACCACCTCTCTGGCGGGGGGAGGTCGGATGAGCAGTTCTTC. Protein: CASSYHLSGGGRSDEQFF.

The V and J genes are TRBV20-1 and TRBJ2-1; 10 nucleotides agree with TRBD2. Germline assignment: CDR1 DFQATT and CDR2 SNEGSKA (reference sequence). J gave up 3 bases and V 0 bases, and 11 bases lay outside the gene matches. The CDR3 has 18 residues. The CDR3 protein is CSARDKFDGTSVYNEQFF. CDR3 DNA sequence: TGCAGTGCTAGAGATAAGTTCGACGGGACTAGCGTCTACAATGAGCAGTTCTTC.

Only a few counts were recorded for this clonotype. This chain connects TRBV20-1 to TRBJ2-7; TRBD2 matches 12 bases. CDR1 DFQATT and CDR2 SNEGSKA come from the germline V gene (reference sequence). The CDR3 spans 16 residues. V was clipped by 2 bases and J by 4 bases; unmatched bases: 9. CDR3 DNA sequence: TGCAGTGCTAGAAACCCGGGTCTAGCGGGGGGGTACGAGCAGTACGTC. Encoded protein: CSARNPGLAGGYEQYV.

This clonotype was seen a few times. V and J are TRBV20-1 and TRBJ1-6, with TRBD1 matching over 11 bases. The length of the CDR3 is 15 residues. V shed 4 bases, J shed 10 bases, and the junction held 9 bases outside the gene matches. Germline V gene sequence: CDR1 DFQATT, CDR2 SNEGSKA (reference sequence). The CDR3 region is CSATTLGQGDSPLHF. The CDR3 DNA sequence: TGCAGTGCTACCACTTTGGGACAGGGGGACTCACCCCTCCACTTT.

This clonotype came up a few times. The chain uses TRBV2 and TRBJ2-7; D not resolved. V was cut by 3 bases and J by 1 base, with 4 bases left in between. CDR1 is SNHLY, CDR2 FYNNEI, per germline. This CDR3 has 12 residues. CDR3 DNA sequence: TGTGCCAGCAGTGAGCAGTCCTACGAGCAGTACTTC. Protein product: CASSEQSYEQYF. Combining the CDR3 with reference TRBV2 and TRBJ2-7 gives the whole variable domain EPEVTQTPSHQVTQMGQEVILRCVPISNHLYFYWYRQILGQKVEFLVSFYNNEISEKSEIFDDQFSVERPDGSNFTLKIRSTKLEDSAMYFCASSEQSYEQYFGPGTRLTVT.

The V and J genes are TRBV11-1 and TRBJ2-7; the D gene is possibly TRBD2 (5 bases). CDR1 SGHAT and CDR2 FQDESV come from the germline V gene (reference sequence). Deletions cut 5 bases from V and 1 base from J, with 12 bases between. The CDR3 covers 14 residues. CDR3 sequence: CASSLPRRSYEQYF. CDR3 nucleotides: TGTGCCAGCAGCCTGCCCCGGAGGTCCTACGAGCAGTACTTC.

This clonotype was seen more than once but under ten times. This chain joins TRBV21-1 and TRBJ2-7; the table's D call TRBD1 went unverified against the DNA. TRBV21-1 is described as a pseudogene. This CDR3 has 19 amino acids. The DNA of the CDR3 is TGTGCCAGCAGCAAAGTTAGGGACTCGGGACAGGGGGGGACCTACGAGCAGTACTTC. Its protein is CASSKVRDSGQGGTYEQYF.

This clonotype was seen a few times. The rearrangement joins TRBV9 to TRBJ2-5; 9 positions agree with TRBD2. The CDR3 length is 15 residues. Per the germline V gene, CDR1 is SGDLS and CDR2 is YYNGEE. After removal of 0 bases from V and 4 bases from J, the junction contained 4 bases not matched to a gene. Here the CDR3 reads CASSVASGIVETQYF. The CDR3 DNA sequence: TGTGCCAGCAGCGTAGCTAGCGGGATTGTAGAGACCCAGTACTTC.

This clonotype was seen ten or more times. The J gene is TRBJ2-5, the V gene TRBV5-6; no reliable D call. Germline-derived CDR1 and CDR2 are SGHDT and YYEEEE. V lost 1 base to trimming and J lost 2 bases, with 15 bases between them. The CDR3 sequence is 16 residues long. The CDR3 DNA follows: TGTGCCAGCAGCTTGTGGGTAACATCACCTCAAGAGACCCAGTACTTC. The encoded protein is CASSLWVTSPQETQYF.